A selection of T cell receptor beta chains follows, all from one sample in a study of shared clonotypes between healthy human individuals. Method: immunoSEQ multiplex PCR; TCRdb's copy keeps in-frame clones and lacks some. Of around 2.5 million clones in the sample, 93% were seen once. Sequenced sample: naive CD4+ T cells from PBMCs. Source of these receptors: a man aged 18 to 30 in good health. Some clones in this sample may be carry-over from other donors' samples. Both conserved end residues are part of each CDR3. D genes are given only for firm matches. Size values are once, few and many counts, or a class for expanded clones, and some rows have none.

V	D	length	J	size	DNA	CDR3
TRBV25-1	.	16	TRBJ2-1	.	TGTGCCAGCAGTGAGGTGTCGGGGAGCTCCTACAATGAGCAGTTCTTC	CASSEVSGSSYNEQFF
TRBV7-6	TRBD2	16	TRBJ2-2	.	TGTGCCAGCAGCTCCCAAGCGGGAGCGAACACCGGGGAGCTGTTTTTT	CASSSQAGANTGELFF
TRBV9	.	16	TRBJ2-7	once	TGTGCCAGCAGCCTTGGCCCAGGGGACCATCGCTCCGAGCAGTACTTC	CASSLGPGDHRSEQYF
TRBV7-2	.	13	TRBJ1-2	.	TGTGCCAGCAGCTTACAACAGAACTATGGCTACACCTTC	CASSLQQNYGYTF
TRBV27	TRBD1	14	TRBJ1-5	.	TGTGCCAGCAGTTTATCAGGAGGGGGCCAGCCCCAGCATTTT	CASSLSGGGQPQHF
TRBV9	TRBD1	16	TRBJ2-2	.	TGTGCCAGCAGTCTTTTCAGGGGGACGAACACCGGGGAGCTGTTTTTT	CASSLFRGTNTGELFF
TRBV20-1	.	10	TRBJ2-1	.	TGCAGTGCTGTTAACAATGAGCAGTTCTTC	CSAVNNEQFF
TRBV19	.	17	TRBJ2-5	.	TGTGCCAGTAGCATCTATTCCGGGACACAGGCGCAAGAGACCCAGTACTTC	CASSIYSGTQAQETQYF
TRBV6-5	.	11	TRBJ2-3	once	TGTGCCAGCAGTTACTCTGGTACGCAGTATTTT	CASSYSGTQYF
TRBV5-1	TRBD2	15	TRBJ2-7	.	TGCGCCAGCAGCTGGCTAGCGGGAGGGCCGGGGGAGCAGTACTTC	CASSWLAGGPGEQYF
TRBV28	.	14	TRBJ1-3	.	TGTGCCAGCAGCAAGAAGTTTACTGGAAACACCATATATTTT	CASSKKFTGNTIYF
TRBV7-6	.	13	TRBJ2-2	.	TGTGCCAGCAGCTTATCTGATACCGGGGAGCTGTTTTTT	CASSLSDTGELFF
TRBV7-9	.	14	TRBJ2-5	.	TGTGCCAGCAGCTCCCATGCGGACCAAGAGACCCAGTACTTC	CASSSHADQETQYF
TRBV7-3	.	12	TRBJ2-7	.	TGTGCCAGCAGCTTTGATTTCGGCGAGCAGTACTTC	CASSFDFGEQYF
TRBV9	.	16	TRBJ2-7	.	TGTGCCAGCAGCGTAGGGGGTAGCGCTATTTCCTACGAGCAGTACTTC	CASSVGGSAISYEQYF
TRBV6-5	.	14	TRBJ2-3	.	TGTGCCAGCAGTTACTCGACATCGGCCCCCAGCCTGTATTTT	CASSYSTSAPSLYF
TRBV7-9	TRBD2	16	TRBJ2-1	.	TGTGCCAGCAGCTTAGGGGCGGCTAGCGGACACAATGAGCAGTTCTTC	CASSLGAASGHNEQFF
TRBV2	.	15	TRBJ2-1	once	TGTGCCAGCAGTGAATTACTAGGGGGCTACAATGAGCAGTTCTTC	CASSELLGGYNEQFF
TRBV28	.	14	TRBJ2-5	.	TGTGCCAGCAGTTTGGACGTGTACCAAGAGACCCAGTACTTC	CASSLDVYQETQYF
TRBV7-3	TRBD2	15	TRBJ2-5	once	TGTGCCAGCAGGCCCACCGGGGACTATCAGGAGACCCAGTACTTC	CASRPTGDYQETQYF
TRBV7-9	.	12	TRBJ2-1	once	TGTGCCAGCAGCTCCCCCCTCAATGAGCAGTTCTTC	CASSSPLNEQFF
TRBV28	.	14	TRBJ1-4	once	TGTGCCAGCAGAGCGAGGGGGGGGCCCGAAAAACTGTTTTTT	CASRARGGPEKLFF
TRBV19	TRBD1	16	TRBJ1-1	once	TGTGCCAGTAGTATGTGGGACAGGGATGCGAACACTGAAGCTTTCTTT	CASSMWDRDANTEAFF
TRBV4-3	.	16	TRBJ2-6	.	TGCGCCAGCAGCCAAGGCCGACGTGCTGGGGCCAACGTCCTGACTTTC	CASSQGRRAGANVLTF
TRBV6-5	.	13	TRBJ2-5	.	TGTGCCAGCAGTTACTCGCTAGTGACAGAGCAGTACTTC	CASSYSLVTEQYF
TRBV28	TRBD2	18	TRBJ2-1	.	TGTGCCAGCAGTTTAAACGTATTCAGCGGGGGGACCTACAATGAGCAGTTCTTC	CASSLNVFSGGTYNEQFF
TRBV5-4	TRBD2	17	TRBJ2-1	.	TGTGCCAGCAGCTTGTCCGTCGGGACTAGCGGGACCAATGAGCAGTTCTTC	CASSLSVGTSGTNEQFF
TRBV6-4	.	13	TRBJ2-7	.	TGTGCCAGCAGTGCCGCAGTTGGGTACGAGCAGTACTTC	CASSAAVGYEQYF
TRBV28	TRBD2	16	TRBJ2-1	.	TGTGCCAGCAGTTCCTTAGCGGGAGTGACTCAGGTTGAGCAGTTCTTC	CASSSLAGVTQVEQFF
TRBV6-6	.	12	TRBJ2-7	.	TGTGCCAGTTCAGGGGGAGGGTACGAGCAGTACTTC	CASSGGGYEQYF
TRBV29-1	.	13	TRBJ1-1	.	TGCAGCGTTCGCGGACGGTGGGGGACTGAAGCTTTCTTT	CSVRGRWGTEAFF
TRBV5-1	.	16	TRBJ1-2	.	TGCGCCAGCAGCTTGGAAGGGAATAGGGCACTCTATGGCTACACCTTC	CASSLEGNRALYGYTF
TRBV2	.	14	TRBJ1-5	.	TGTGCCAGCAGTGAGGGGACCCGAAATCAGCCCCAGCATTTT	CASSEGTRNQPQHF
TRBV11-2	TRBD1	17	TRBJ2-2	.	TGTGCCAGCAGCCAGGACAGGGGGACCTTAGGCACCGGGGAGCTGTTTTTT	CASSQDRGTLGTGELFF
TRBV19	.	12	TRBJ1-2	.	TGTGCCAGTAGCGATAAGTCGGGTGGCTACACCTTC	CASSDKSGGYTF
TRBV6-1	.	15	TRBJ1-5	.	TGTGCCAGCGTTTGGGGGGGGTGGGGCAATCAGCCCCAGCATTTT	CASVWGGWGNQPQHF